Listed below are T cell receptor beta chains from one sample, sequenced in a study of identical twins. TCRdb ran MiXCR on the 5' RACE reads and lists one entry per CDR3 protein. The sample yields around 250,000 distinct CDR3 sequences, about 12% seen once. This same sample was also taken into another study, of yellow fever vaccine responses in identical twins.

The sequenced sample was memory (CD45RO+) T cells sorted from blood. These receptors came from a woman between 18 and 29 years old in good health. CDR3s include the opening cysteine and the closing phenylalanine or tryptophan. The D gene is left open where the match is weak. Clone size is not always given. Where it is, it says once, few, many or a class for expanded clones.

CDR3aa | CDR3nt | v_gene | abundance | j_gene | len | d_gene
CASSQVGTLETQYF | TGCGCCAGCAGCCAAGTCGGGACTCTGGAGACCCAGTACTTC | TRBV4-1 | NA | TRBJ2-5 | 14 | NA
CATDLNQPQHF | TGTGCCACCGACCTCAATCAGCCCCAGCATTTT | TRBV27 | many | TRBJ1-5 | 11 | NA
CSAIPYPTTKSGDEQYF | TGCAGTGCTATCCCATACCCGACTACAAAGTCCGGGGACGAGCAGTACTTC | TRBV20-1 | few | TRBJ2-7 | 17 | NA
CASAAGGGSYNEQFF | TGTGCCAGCGCTGCGGGGGGAGGATCGTACAATGAGCAGTTCTTC | TRBV3-2 | many | TRBJ2-1 | 15 | NA
CSAKTTGWNTEAFF | TGCAGTGCTAAGACGACAGGGTGGAACACTGAAGCTTTCTTT | TRBV20-1 | few | TRBJ1-1 | 14 | TRBD1
CASSFSGGANTGELFF | TGTGCCAGCAGCTTCAGCGGGGGCGCAAACACCGGGGAGCTGTTTTTT | TRBV7-9 | many | TRBJ2-2 | 16 | TRBD2
CASSLGGRAYEQYF | TGTGCCAGCAGCTTGGGGGGGCGAGCCTACGAGCAGTACTTC | TRBV7-2 | many | TRBJ2-7 | 14 | NA
CASRRTNEKLFF | TGTGCCAGCAGACGAACTAATGAAAAACTGTTTTTT | TRBV12-3/TRBV12-4 | many | TRBJ1-4 | 12 | NA
CASSLGTGGMGEKLFF | TGCGCCAGCAGCCTCGGGACAGGGGGAATGGGTGAAAAACTGTTTTTT | TRBV4-1 | few | TRBJ1-4 | 16 | TRBD1
CASSLDRGYSNQPQHF | TGTGCCAGCAGCTTAGACAGGGGATATAGCAATCAGCCCCAGCATTTT | TRBV7-9 | NA | TRBJ1-5 | 16 | TRBD1
CASSLASGGAKTQYF | TGTGCCAGCAGCTTAGCTAGCGGGGGGGCCAAGACCCAGTACTTC | TRBV7-2 | many | TRBJ2-5 | 15 | TRBD2
CSARDRAGVNTEAFF | TGCAGTGCTAGAGATCGGGCAGGGGTGAACACTGAAGCTTTCTTT | TRBV20-1 | many | TRBJ1-1 | 15 | NA
CASSSGLATGELFF | TGTGCCAGCAGTTCGGGACTAGCAACCGGGGAGCTGTTTTTT | TRBV6-5 | NA | TRBJ2-2 | 14 | TRBD2
CASSLGTLGEQYF | TGTGCCAGCAGTTTAGGGACCCTGGGCGAGCAGTACTTC | TRBV12-3/TRBV12-4 | many | TRBJ2-7 | 13 | NA
CASSPRTGFRFQQYF | TGTGCCAGCAGTCCCCGGACAGGGTTTAGATTCCAGCAGTACTTC | TRBV27 | few | TRBJ2-7 | 15 | TRBD1
CASSPLGRAVGTEAFF | TGCGCCAGCAGCCCCCTCGGAAGGGCGGTTGGCACTGAAGCTTTCTTT | TRBV5-1 | many | TRBJ1-1 | 16 | NA
CASRSEKYNEQFF | TGCGCCAGCAGGAGCGAGAAATACAATGAGCAGTTCTTC | TRBV10-2 | many | TRBJ2-1 | 13 | NA
CSAGGTSGHNEQFF | TGCAGTGCTGGCGGGACTAGCGGACACAATGAGCAGTTCTTC | TRBV20-1 | few | TRBJ2-1 | 14 | TRBD2
CASSLDGFYEQYF | TGTGCCAGCAGCTTAGACGGGTTCTACGAGCAGTACTTC | TRBV11-2 | NA | TRBJ2-7 | 13 | NA
CASSSQGGSEAFF | TGTGCCAGCAGCTCACAGGGGGGAAGTGAAGCTTTCTTT | TRBV7-2 | many | TRBJ1-1 | 13 | TRBD1
CASSLNRGSSYEQYF | TGTGCCAGCAGCTTAAATCGCGGGAGCTCCTACGAGCAGTACTTC | TRBV11-2 | NA | TRBJ2-7 | 15 | TRBD2
CASSQVDSYHSNQPQHF | TGTGCCAGCAGCCAAGTGGACAGTTATCATAGCAATCAGCCCCAGCATTTT | TRBV14 | few | TRBJ1-5 | 17 | NA
CASSLRAGGHNEQFF | TGTGCCAGCAGTTTAAGGGCGGGGGGCCACAATGAGCAGTTCTTC | TRBV12-3/TRBV12-4 | many | TRBJ2-1 | 15 | TRBD2
CASSPGTEVDTQYF | TGTGCCAGCAGTCCCGGGACAGAAGTAGATACGCAGTATTTT | TRBV6-2/TRBV6-3 | few | TRBJ2-3 | 14 | TRBD1
CASSVAIGGNQETQYF | TGTGCCAGCAGCGTTGCGATCGGGGGCAACCAAGAGACCCAGTACTTC | TRBV9 | few | TRBJ2-5 | 16 | NA
CASSPTGVNTEAFF | TGTGCCAGCAGCCCCACAGGGGTGAACACTGAAGCTTTCTTT | TRBV9 | NA | TRBJ1-1 | 14 | TRBD1
CASSQDVEHEQFF | TGCGCCAGCAGCCAAGATGTGGAGCATGAGCAGTTCTTC | TRBV4-3 | NA | TRBJ2-1 | 13 | NA
CASSPLRAGAGQTQYF | TGTGCCAGCAGCCCCCTCCGAGCTGGGGCAGGGCAGACCCAGTACTTC | TRBV11-2 | NA | TRBJ2-5 | 16 | NA